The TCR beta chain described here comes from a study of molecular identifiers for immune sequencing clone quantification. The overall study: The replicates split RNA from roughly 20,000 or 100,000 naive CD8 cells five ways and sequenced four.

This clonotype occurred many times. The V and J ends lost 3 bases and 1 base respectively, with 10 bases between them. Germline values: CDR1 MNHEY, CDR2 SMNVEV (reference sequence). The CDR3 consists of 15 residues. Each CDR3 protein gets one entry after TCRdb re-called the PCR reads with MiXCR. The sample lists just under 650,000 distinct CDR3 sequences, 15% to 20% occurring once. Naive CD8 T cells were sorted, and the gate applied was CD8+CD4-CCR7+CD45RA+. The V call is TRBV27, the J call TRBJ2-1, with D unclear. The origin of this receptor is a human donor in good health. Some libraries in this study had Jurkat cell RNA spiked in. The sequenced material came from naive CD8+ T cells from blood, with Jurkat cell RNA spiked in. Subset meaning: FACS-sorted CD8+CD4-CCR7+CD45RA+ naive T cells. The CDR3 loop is CASSFSGLSYNEQFF. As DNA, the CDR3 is TGTGCCAGCAGTTTTTCGGGTTTGTCCTACAATGAGCAGTTCTTC.